Following are 5 T cell receptor beta chains from one sample sequenced in a study of T cell repertoires in cytomegalovirus infection. TCRdb re-analysed the reads in MiXCR, keeping a single row per CDR3 protein. Of about 110,000 distinct CDR3 sequences listed, about 30% are singletons. No antigen is known for these receptors. This material consisted of CD8+ T cells from cultured PBMCs, taken from culture after CMV antigen stimulation. All receptors come from a human donor in good health (CMV status not recorded). Some clones in this sample may be carry-over from other donors' samples.

This clonotype was counted many times. This chain joins TRBV7-2 and TRBJ2-7; D perhaps matches TRBD2 (5 bases). Between the trimmed V and J ends, which lost 4 bases and 4 bases, there was a span of 11 bases. The germline V gene encodes CDR1 SGHTA and CDR2 FQGNSA. The CDR3 is 13 amino acids. In DNA form, the CDR3 reads TGTGCCAGCAGCTCAGTACTAGATTACGAGCAGTACTTC. Translating it yields CASSSVLDYEQYF.

In this sample, this clonotype turned up many times. The chain has TRBV7-3 and TRBJ2-3; TRBD2 matches 8 bases. CDR3 size: 15 residues. The germline CDR1 and CDR2 sequences are SGHTA and FQGTGA. The ends lost 2 bases at V and 4 bases at J; junction bases unmatched: 5. The CDR3 DNA follows: TGTGCCAGCAGCTTAGCGGGGGGTGAGGCAGATACGCAGTATTTT. Translating gives CASSLAGGEADTQYF.

This clonotype was seen a few times. The V gene is TRBV27, the J gene TRBJ1-6; the D gene is possibly TRBD1 (5 bases). Trimming stripped 3 bases from V and 9 bases from J, with 15 bases between. CDR1 MNHEY and CDR2 SMNVEV come from the germline V gene (reference sequence). The length of the CDR3 is 15 residues. CDR3 residues: CASSFGQGAFSPLHF. As DNA, the CDR3 is TGTGCCAGCAGTTTTGGGCAGGGTGCCTTTTCACCCCTCCACTTT.

The V gene is TRBV28, the J gene TRBJ2-3; 13 nucleotides line up with TRBD2. The germline V gene has CDR1 MDHEN and CDR2 SYDVKM. The trim removed 2 bases at V and 8 bases at J, leaving 13 bases unmatched. The CDR3 is made up of 18 amino acids. The CDR3 here is CASSLRGTSGEDGGTQYF. For the CDR3, the DNA is TGTGCCAGCAGTTTACGAGGGACTAGCGGGGAGGATGGTGGTACGCAGTATTTT.

The chain is built from TRBV5-1 and TRBJ2-5; possibly TRBD1 or TRBD2 for D (5 bases each). The germline gives CDR1 SGHRS, CDR2 YFSETQ. V was shortened by 4 bases and J by 6 bases, with 19 bases between the two germline ends. CDR3 length: 15 residues. The CDR3 sequence: CASSPEEVQGQTQYF. The CDR3 nucleotides are TGCGCCAGCAGCCCTGAGGAGGTTCAGGGTCAGACCCAGTACTTC.